The following is a T cell receptor (beta chain) sequence with its context. Its target is not known. The protocol was immunoSEQ multiplex PCR, while the TCRdb copy is restricted to in-frame clones and leaves out a portion. The data hold more than 25,000 clones, with roughly four fifths observed a single time. This sample was taken from a study of OX40 agonist ivuxolimab in advanced cancers. Points from the study as a whole: Nonresponders, in some cases, also had low normalized T-cell clonal expansion.

The clonotype originates from an adult with an advanced solid tumor such as melanoma, head and neck, liver or kidney cancer. This specimen was CD4+ or CD8+ T cells sorted from blood, taken in a trial of the OX40 agonist ivuxolimab.

CDR3: CASSLVAGGYEQYF. The CDR3 bases are TGTGCCAGCAGTTTAGTGGCGGGAGGGTACGAGCAGTACTTC. V and J are TRBV27 and TRBJ2-7, with 9 bases fitting TRBD2. After removal of 2 bases from V and 4 bases from J, the junction contained 3 bases not matched to a gene. Germline V gene sequence: CDR1 MNHEY, CDR2 SMNVEV (reference sequence). This CDR3 has 14 residues.